Listed below are T cell receptor beta chains from one sample, sequenced in a study of blood T cells in healthy people across ages. MiXCR was run by TCRdb on the 5' RACE reads, yielding one entry per CDR3 protein. The sample includes roughly 1,700,000 distinct CDR3 sequences, about 30% of them seen just once. The sample comprised blood. The receptors come from a woman aged 25 to 39 in good health. CDR3s include the opening cysteine and the closing phenylalanine or tryptophan. A D gene is named only where the DNA matches it firmly. The size entry is marked missing in some rows and otherwise reads once, few, many or a size class.

d_gene: -
v_gene: TRBV7-9
abundance: few
j_gene: TRBJ2-7
CDR3aa: CASSHADRDYEQYF
CDR3nt: TGTGCCAGCAGCCACGCCGACAGAGACTACGAGCAGTACTTC

d_gene: TRBD1
v_gene: TRBV4-2
abundance: many
j_gene: TRBJ1-4
CDR3aa: CASSHGTENEKLFF
CDR3nt: TGTGCCAGCAGCCATGGGACAGAGAATGAAAAACTGTTTTTT

d_gene: -
v_gene: TRBV9
abundance: few
j_gene: TRBJ2-7
CDR3aa: CASSVEETYEQYF
CDR3nt: TGTGCCAGCAGCGTAGAGGAAACATACGAGCAGTACTTC

d_gene: TRBD1
v_gene: TRBV5-1
abundance: few
j_gene: TRBJ1-1
CDR3aa: CASSLGWTGVSEAFF
CDR3nt: TGCGCCAGCAGCTTAGGATGGACAGGGGTTTCTGAAGCTTTCTTT

d_gene: -
v_gene: TRBV5-6
abundance: few
j_gene: TRBJ1-5
CDR3aa: CASSLGPGLAQPQHF
CDR3nt: TGTGCCAGCAGCTTGGGTCCGGGGCTTGCCCAGCCCCAGCATTTT

d_gene: TRBD1
v_gene: TRBV7-9
abundance: many
j_gene: TRBJ2-7
CDR3aa: CASSHLGQGFYEQYF
CDR3nt: TGTGCCAGCAGCCACCTAGGACAGGGGTTCTACGAGCAGTACTTC

d_gene: -
v_gene: TRBV27
abundance: few
j_gene: TRBJ1-5
CDR3aa: CASSLDKGSNLPQHF
CDR3nt: TGTGCCAGCAGTTTAGATAAGGGGAGCAATCTGCCCCAGCATTTT

d_gene: TRBD2
v_gene: TRBV29-1
abundance: many
j_gene: TRBJ2-7
CDR3aa: CSVATSGKNEQYF
CDR3nt: TGCAGCGTTGCAACTAGCGGGAAGAACGAGCAGTACTTC

d_gene: -
v_gene: TRBV6-6
abundance: few
j_gene: TRBJ1-1
CDR3aa: CASIPLGEGGKNTEAFF
CDR3nt: TGTGCCAGCATCCCCCTAGGGGAGGGGGGCAAAAACACTGAAGCTTTCTTT

d_gene: -
v_gene: TRBV6-5
abundance: many
j_gene: TRBJ2-7
CDR3aa: CASSYSVLNAYEQYF
CDR3nt: TGTGCCAGCAGTTACTCTGTACTGAACGCGTACGAGCAGTACTTC

d_gene: -
v_gene: TRBV2
abundance: few
j_gene: TRBJ2-7
CDR3aa: CASSEMGGLSEQYF
CDR3nt: TGTGCCAGCAGTGAAATGGGGGGTCTCTCCGAGCAGTACTTC

d_gene: -
v_gene: TRBV3-1
abundance: -
j_gene: TRBJ2-1
CDR3aa: CASSQEGSRNEQFF
CDR3nt: TGTGCCAGCAGCCAAGAGGGCAGCAGAAATGAGCAGTTCTTC

d_gene: -
v_gene: TRBV29-1
abundance: few
j_gene: TRBJ2-6
CDR3aa: CSVEEGWNSGANVLTF
CDR3nt: TGCAGCGTTGAAGAGGGGTGGAACTCTGGGGCCAACGTCCTGACTTTC